This T cell receptor beta chain was recovered during a study of shared clonotypes between healthy human individuals. Regarding this clone: Its antigen is not identified.

CD4+ cells yielded CD45RA+ naive and CD45RA-negative memory subsets. Investigators spread the genomic DNA of each subset evenly over several immunoSEQ plates. Per the study methods: For the immunoSEQ data, sequences were junction-only without quality scores, so filtering differed. Clones were read by immunoSEQ multiplex PCR, and TCRdb kept only the in-frame ones, dropping some. Clone size and V and J calls were adopted from that table, with D and trimming inferred from the DNA. The data show some 2,400,000 clones, 90% to 96% seen once. Study-level points and caveats: Non-shared clonotypes had lower generation probabilities than clonotypes shared by all four sorted-subset donors.

Germline V gene sequence: CDR1 MNHEY, CDR2 SVGAGI. V lost 5 bases to trimming and J lost 2 bases; unmatched junction nucleotides: 6. The CDR3 loop spans 14 amino acids. The TCR sequence derives from a man aged 18-30 years in good health. The chain is built from TRBV6-5 and TRBJ2-7; 7 positions agree with TRBD2. The specimen sequenced was naive CD4+ T cells sorted from blood. Subset described: CD45RA+ positively selected. The CDR3 DNA is TGTGCCAGCAGTCGCCAGCGGGGCACCTACGAGCAGTACTTC. Its translation is CASSRQRGTYEQYF.